This T cell receptor (beta chain) is drawn from a study of blood T cell repertoires in COVID-19. Trimming took 7 bases from V and 3 from J; bases not matched to a gene: 5. The V gene's germline CDR1 is SGHRS and CDR2 YFSETQ. This CDR3 has 13 residues. In the authors' methods: Estimated nucleated cell counts came from reference gene primer amplification. TCRdb keeps only in-frame clones here, not all; method: immunoSEQ multiplex PCR. V, J and clone size are those of that table, while D and trimming were read from the DNA. The sample lists over 75,000 clones, around 88% occurring once. The V call is TRBV5-1, the J call TRBJ2-3, with 7 bases matching TRBD1. The clonotype originates from a man in his fifties with COVID-19, enrolled during active disease. The source material was peripheral blood. CDR3 DNA sequence: TGCGCCAGCCGTCACAGGGGAACAGATACGCAGTATTTT. Its translation: CASRHRGTDTQYF. Complete variable domain (other parts from reference TRBV5-1 and TRBJ2-3): KAGVTQTPRYLIKTRGQQVTLSCSPISGHRSVSWYQQTPGQGLQFLFEYFSETQRNKGNFPGRFSGRQFSNSRSEMNVSTLELGDSALYLCASRHRGTDTQYFGPGTRLTVL.